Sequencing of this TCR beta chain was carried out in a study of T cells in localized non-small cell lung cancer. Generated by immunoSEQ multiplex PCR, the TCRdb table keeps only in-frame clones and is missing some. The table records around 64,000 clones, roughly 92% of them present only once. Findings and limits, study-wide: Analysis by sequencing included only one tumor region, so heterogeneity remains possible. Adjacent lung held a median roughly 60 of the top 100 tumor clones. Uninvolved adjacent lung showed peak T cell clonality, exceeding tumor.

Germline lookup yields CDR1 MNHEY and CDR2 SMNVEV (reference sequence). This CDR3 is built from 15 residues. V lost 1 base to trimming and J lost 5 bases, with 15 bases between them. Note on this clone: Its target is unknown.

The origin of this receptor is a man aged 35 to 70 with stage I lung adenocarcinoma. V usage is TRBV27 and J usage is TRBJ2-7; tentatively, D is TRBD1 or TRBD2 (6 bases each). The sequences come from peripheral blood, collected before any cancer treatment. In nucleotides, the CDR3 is TGTGCCAGCAGTTTATTAGGGGGGAAGGTCCACGAGCAGTACTTC. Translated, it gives CASSLLGGKVHEQYF.